The 11 T cell receptor beta chains given below trace back to one sample, sequenced in a study of T cells after posttransplantation cyclophosphamide. Sequenced by immunoSEQ multiplex PCR; TCRdb stores in-frame clones only, minus some. The sample lists approximately 40,000 clones, none appearing once, the ten largest making up roughly 2%. The sample was PBMCs. These receptors came from a man aged 35 to 55 in good health, CMV-negative, and a related stem cell transplant donor.

In its sample, this clone was seen many times. The genes are TRBV18 and TRBJ1-1; perhaps TRBD1 as D (5 bases). Germline CDR1 is KGHSH and CDR2 is LQKENI. CDR3 length: 16 amino acids. Between the trimmed V and J ends, which lost 6 bases and 0 bases, there was a span of 17 bases. The CDR3 loop reads CASSPRDRHMNTEAFF. CDR3 bases: TGTGCCAGCTCCCCCCGAGACAGACATATGAACACTGAAGCTTTCTTT.

This clone was seen more than once but under ten times. The rearrangement uses TRBV11-2 and TRBJ2-2; D remains unclear. From germline, CDR1 is SGHAT and CDR2 FQNNGV. The germline V and J ends were trimmed by 8 bases and 0 bases, with 7 bases remaining between them. The CDR3 has 13 amino acids. The CDR3 region has the DNA TGTGCCAGCGGGCAGACGAACACCGGGGAGCTGTTTTTT. Amino acids: CASGQTNTGELFF.

This clone was counted ten times or more. The rearrangement links TRBV7-9 to TRBJ2-1; 8 positions agree with TRBD2. Per the germline V gene, CDR1 is SEHNR and CDR2 is FQNEAQ (reference sequence). CDR3 size: 17 residues. V lost 3 bases and J lost 2; bases outside the gene matches: 9. CDR3 sequence (DNA): TGTGCCAGCAGCTTTTTTGTCACTAGCGGAGCCTACAATGAGCAGTTCTTC. This gives the protein CASSFFVTSGAYNEQFF.

This clone was recorded many times. This chain connects TRBV12-5 to TRBJ1-1; D unresolved. Germline CDR1 reads LGHNT; CDR2 reads FRNRAP. The CDR3 contains 13 residues. The ends were cut back, 3 bases at V and 1 base at J, with 6 bases in the middle. CDR3 loop: CASGFKQNTEAFF. In DNA, the CDR3 is TGTGCTAGTGGTTTTAAGCAGAACACTGAAGCTTTCTTT.

This clone was recorded at least ten times. V gene TRBV4-3 combines with J gene TRBJ1-1; D gene unclear. Germline loops: CDR1 LGHNA, CDR2 YSLEER. Trimming pared 0 bases from V and 7 bases from J, leaving 12 bases between. The CDR3 is 14 amino acids. Here the CDR3 DNA reads TGCGCCAGCAGCCAAGATTGGCCGGGATTTGAAGCTTTCTTT. The encoded protein is CASSQDWPGFEAFF.

This clone was detected many times. V gene TRBV20-1 combines with J gene TRBJ2-7, with D possibly matching TRBD1 (6 bases). This CDR3 has 11 amino acids. Looked up from germline, CDR1 is DFQATT and CDR2 is SNEGSKA (reference sequence). V gave up 7 bases and J gave up 3 bases, with 10 bases separating them. CDR3 in DNA: TGCAGTGGACAGGTGGGCTACGAGCAGTACTTC. It codes for CSGQVGYEQYF.

The chain carries TRBV2 and TRBJ2-5; 9 positions match TRBD1. Losses at the gene ends were 7 bases for V and 4 bases for J; bases not matched to a gene: 7. The CDR3 runs to 14 residues. Germline CDR1 is SNHLY and CDR2 is FYNNEI. The CDR3 here is CASTTGGLGETQYF. CDR3 sequence (DNA): TGTGCCAGCACTACAGGGGGCTTGGGAGAGACCCAGTACTTC.

There are many counts of this clone. Other DNA sequences from this sample encode an identical CDR3 as well. CDR3 residues: CATSRERGGSYNEQFF. Written as DNA, the CDR3 is TGTGCCACCAGCAGGGAGCGGGGGGGCTCCTACAATGAGCAGTTCTTC. The chain is built from TRBV15 and TRBJ2-1; 10 bases are shared with TRBD2. The V and J ends lost 3 bases and 0 bases, in that order; junction bases with no gene match: 2. The germline V gene has CDR1 LNHNV and CDR2 YYDKDF (reference sequence). This CDR3 contains 16 residues.

This clone was seen ten or more times. V is TRBV21-1 and J is TRBJ1-1; TRBD1, as called in the table, went unchecked against the DNA. TRBV21-1 is designated a pseudogene. This CDR3 comprises 14 residues. The CDR3 is CASSLDTLYTEAFF. The CDR3 region has the DNA TGTGCCAGCAGCCTGGACACTCTATACACTGAAGCTTTCTTT.

Ten or more counts support this clone. The V call is TRBV6-5, the J call TRBJ2-2; 8 positions agree with TRBD1. The CDR3 is 14 residues long. J gave up 5 bases and V 11 bases, and 10 bases lay outside the gene matches. CDR1 and CDR2 from the germline V gene are MNHEY and SVGAGI. The CDR3 DNA is TGTGCCGCCGCCCTGGACAGGGATACCGGGGAGCTGTTTTTT. Amino acid sequence: CAAALDRDTGELFF.

The chain links TRBV6-6 to TRBJ2-5; 12 bases agree with TRBD2. This CDR3 has 15 residues. V was pared by 4 bases and J by 5 bases, with 5 bases of the junction left unmatched. The germline CDR1 and CDR2 sequences are MNHNY and SVGAGI (reference sequence). The CDR3: CASSSTTSGGETQYF. The CDR3, as DNA: TGTGCCAGCAGTTCGACCACTAGCGGGGGGGAGACCCAGTACTTC.